Ten or more counts support the clone carrying this T cell receptor (beta chain). This sample stems from a study of T cells in Graves' hyperthyroidism and ophthalmopathy. TCR beta CDR3 regions were amplified from RNA transcripts. In the first-round RT-PCR of the TCR CDR3, the HTBI primer set was used. TCRdb recomputed calls from the multiplex PCR reads with MiXCR, one row per CDR3 protein. The sample lists 280,000 or so distinct CDR3 sequences; about 25% were seen once. The clonotype comes from a man aged 40-55 years with Graves' hyperthyroidism that later progressed to Graves' ophthalmopathy. Sequenced sample: blood.

CDR3 nucleotides: TGCAGTGCCCCGGCGGAGGGGGCCTTCGACGAGCAGTACTTC. This gives the protein CSAPAEGAFDEQYF. V usage is TRBV20-1 and J usage is TRBJ2-7, with D perhaps TRBD1 (7 bases). The germline CDR1 and CDR2 sequences are DFQATT and SNEGSKA (reference sequence). The CDR3 is 14 residues long. V lost 6 bases and J lost 5, with 20 bases in between.